This paragraph covers one TCR beta chain sequence. This clone was observed once. This receptor's antigen is unknown. The record has no base qualities; no much larger clone is one base away. The sample is drawn from a study of neoadjuvant anti-PD-1 for oral cavity cancer listed by TCRdb under 2021. The study in broad terms: Three to four biweekly doses of nivolumab at 3 mg/kg were mostly administered to patients before curative-intent surgical resection. Patients who did not progress were given a fourth nivolumab dose at about day 43 and had definitive surgical resection on days 50-56. Patients with complete response, partial response or stable disease by RECIST 1.1 were defined as responders, whereas patients with progression were defined as non-responders. A 33% response rate was observed in the parent correlative cohort, in which around twelve patients were included.

The paper as a whole reports these results and caveats: TCR analyses included only a few patients per response group, and the authors called for larger cohorts for validation. Within PBMCs, T cell clonality (Gini index) was significantly higher in non-responders than responders after neoadjuvant nivolumab. Higher pretreatment blood Treg/Th17 ratios correlated with both higher pretreatment blood TCRbeta clonality and lower post-treatment tumor TCRbeta clonality.

The meaning of the sample's time point label: before neoadjuvant nivolumab. Patients had been newly diagnosed with stage II-IVA oral cavity squamous cell carcinoma, and no prior systemic or radiation treatment had been given to the patients. Everyone in the cohort had locally advanced, HPV-negative oral cavity squamous cell carcinoma. Peripheral blood mononuclear cells were analyzed directly, without maintenance or expansion in culture. Samples were obtained from a longitudinal correlative study of a single-arm phase II trial of neoadjuvant nivolumab in oral cavity squamous cell carcinoma. Subject-matched pre- and post-treatment PBMCs and tumors from three responders and three non-responders underwent genomic DNA-based TCRbeta sequencing. Peripheral blood mononuclear cells were collected before nivolumab treatment and again after treatment, at the time of surgery. The Maxwell RSC DNA from Cells kit was used to extract genomic DNA from PBMCs.

For deep sequencing, each PBMC sample was run in six replicates, with libraries mostly built from 400 to 500 ng of input genomic DNA. Following the manufacturer's instructions, the team built TCRbeta libraries using the immunoSEQ hsTCRbeta kit. Sequencing of the completed libraries took place using an Illumina NovaSeq 6000 S4 flow cell after they had been pooled to approximately 3 nM. As for how the authors treated the data: The immunoSEQ Analyzer handled quality control and preprocessing of the raw data. The analysis was limited to productive rearrangements, and each clonotype was defined by a unique CDR3 amino acid sequence. Using the R package tcR, the researchers computed the Gini-Simpson index as their estimate of repertoire clonality. Gini indices were compared with Student's t test, and associations with tumor size change were assessed by Pearson correlation. TCRdb took this table from immuneACCESS and kept in-frame rearrangements with V and J called. Such tables lack part of the clones; where checked against another copy, unresolved V genes explain under half of the gap, and the rest is unexplained. The V and J calls and clone size come from that table; D and trimming were worked out from the DNA. The sample table lists around 60,000 clones, 65% to 80% of them with a count of one. The ten top clones hold 2.5% to 3% of the sample.

CDR3 length: 16 amino acids, cysteine to phenylalanine. Kept here is only the CDR3 DNA, which spans 48 bases and is read in frame from base 1. V is trimmed back by 6 bases and J by 2 bases, and the junction contains 12 bases that no gene match accounts for. The germline V gene encodes CDR1 SGHAT and CDR2 FQNNGV. This clonotype originated in a person aged 35 to 85 with oral cavity squamous cell carcinoma. This sample comprised PBMCs, obtained before nivolumab (anti-PD-1) treatment. This chain is built from TRBV11-2 and TRBJ2-7; 8 bases in between match TRBD2. The CDR3 reads CASRAEERGPPYEQYF. The nucleotides are TGTGCCAGCAGGGCTGAAGAGCGGGGGCCTCCCTACGAGCAGTACTTC. The CDR3 plus the reference TRBV11-2 and TRBJ2-7 genes for the other parts give the full variable domain: EAGVAQSPRYKIIEKRQSVAFWCNPISGHATLYWYQQILGQGPKLLIQFQNNGVVDDSQLPKDRFSAERLKGVDSTLKIQPAKLEDSAVYLCASRAEERGPPYEQYFGPGTRLTVT.